The TCR beta chain described here comes from a study of blood T cell repertoires in COVID-19. On the study more broadly: The study drew acute and convalescent COVID-19 samples from the United States, Italy and Spain. Nucleic acid was either cDNA or gDNA, and it came from T cells, B-cell-depleted T cells, or PBMCs.

In the original processing: The authors estimated nucleated cell counts from reference gene primer amplification. This table comes from immunoSEQ multiplex PCR, and its TCRdb copy is limited to in-frame clones, with some not included. V and J calls plus clone size are reproduced from that table; the DNA served to infer D and trimming. The data hold approximately 230,000 clones, with 84% observed a single time. This clone was detected only once. The CDR3 loop spans 17 amino acids. The V gene lost 0 bases and the J gene lost 7 bases, with 22 bases spanning the gap. Per the germline V gene, CDR1 is GTSNPN and CDR2 is SVGIG (reference sequence).

The receptor was derived from a man between 25 and 39 years old with active or convalescent COVID-19. The source material was peripheral blood. The chain has TRBV30 and TRBJ2-1; the D gene is possibly TRBD2 (6 bases). The CDR3 DNA is TGTGCCTGGAGTGTCGGCTTAGGGGACTGGATCGGGAATGAGCAGTTCTTC. Its protein is CAWSVGLGDWIGNEQFF.